This T cell receptor (beta chain) is drawn from a study of cytotoxic CD8 clonotypes in ibrutinib-treated CLL. V trimming: 3 bases; J trimming: 12 bases; junction bases outside the gene matches: 16. Per the germline V gene, CDR1 is LGHNA and CDR2 is YNFKEQ. The CDR3 covers 16 residues. Depth targeted 1 in 200,000 to 1 in 1 million T cells, averaging 10x coverage per clonotype. The assay was immunoSEQ multiplex PCR, and TCRdb's table has in-frame clones only and misses some. The sample records approximately 190,000 clones, 75% to 80% being singletons. The chain links TRBV4-2 to TRBJ2-1; 8 bases are shared with TRBD2. The sequence derives from a human donor with chronic lymphocytic leukemia. The material sequenced was PBMCs, taken after 12 months of ibrutinib treatment. The CDR3 coding sequence is TGTGCCAGCAGCCACCCACCGGGGGGGCAGGGGATTGGGCAGTTCTTC. Encoded protein: CASSHPPGGQGIGQFF.